This passage covers 17 T cell receptor beta chains from one sample sequenced in a study of cytomegalovirus exposure and HLA in healthy donors. This PCR relied on a set of 60 Vbeta primers and 13 Jbeta primers. Sequencing was performed with immunoSEQ multiplex PCR; in TCRdb, only in-frame clones are kept and a portion is missing. Of about 78,000 clones listed, 60% to 80% are singletons. Sample: PBMCs. The origin of the receptors is a woman in her forties or fifties in good health and CMV-seropositive.

The chain couples TRBV15 to TRBJ2-1; 7 positions agree with TRBD2. CDR3 size: 14 residues. The J segment lost 9 bases and the V segment lost 3 bases, leaving 8 bases of the junction unmatched. CDR1 and CDR2 (germline): LNHNV, YYDKDF (reference sequence). The CDR3 loop is CATSRGREGTEQFF. The CDR3 DNA is TGTGCCACCAGCAGGGGAAGGGAGGGCACTGAGCAGTTCTTC.

The genes are TRBV15 and TRBJ1-6, with TRBD1 identical over 7 bases. From germline, CDR1 is LNHNV and CDR2 YYDKDF (reference sequence). This CDR3 has 14 residues. V lost 5 bases and J lost 7; bases outside the gene matches: 5. The CDR3 loop is CATSVYRGNSPLHF. The CDR3 nucleotides are TGTGCCACCAGCGTCTACAGGGGAAATTCACCCCTCCACTTT.

V gene TRBV7-2 combines with J gene TRBJ1-1, with 7 positions matching TRBD1. The CDR3 has 12 residues. The junction had 7 bases not matched to a gene; V was cut back by 5 bases and J by 10 bases. Looked up from germline, CDR1 is SGHTA and CDR2 is FQGNSA. This CDR3 is CASSRSTGRAFF. The CDR3 DNA follows: TGTGCCAGCAGCCGGTCGACAGGGCGAGCTTTCTTT.

CDR3 DNA sequence: TGTGCTAGTGGTGGGGCGAGAGAGACCCAGTACTTC. Encoded protein: CASGGARETQYF. The rearrangement links TRBV12-5 to TRBJ2-5, with a tentative D call TRBD1 (5 bases). The CDR3 sequence is 12 residues long. Trimming took 5 bases from V and 4 from J, leaving 8 bases between them. Germline values: CDR1 LGHNT, CDR2 FRNRAP. The whole variable domain, filled in from reference TRBV12-5 and TRBJ2-5, reads DARVTQTPRHKVTEMGQEVTMRCQPILGHNTVFWYRQTMMQGLELLAYFRNRAPLDDSGMPKDRFSAEMPDATLATLKIQPSEPRDSAVYFCASGGARETQYFGPGTRLLVL.

This chain connects TRBV27 to TRBJ2-2; D gene unclear. The CDR3 covers 13 residues. Germline V gene data show CDR1 as MNHEY and CDR2 as SMNVEV (reference sequence). The ends were cut back, 0 bases at V and 4 bases at J, with 3 bases in the middle. Written as DNA, the CDR3 is TGTGCCAGCAGTTTATCGAGCACCGGGGAGCTGTTTTTT. Its translation is CASSLSSTGELFF.

The chain recombines TRBV9 with TRBJ2-7; possibly TRBD2 for D (5 bases). Germline loops: CDR1 SGDLS, CDR2 YYNGEE. V lost 4 bases and J lost 1, with 9 bases in between. There are 13 residues in the CDR3. Here the CDR3 DNA reads TGTGCCAGCAGCCAAGGACTTTCCTACGAGCAGTACTTC. Translated: CASSQGLSYEQYF. The complete variable domain, with remaining parts taken from reference TRBV9 and TRBJ2-7, reads DSGVTQTPKHLITATGQRVTLRCSPRSGDLSVYWYQQSLDQGLQFLIQYYNGEERAKGNILERFSAQQFPDLHSELNLSSLELGDSALYFCASSQGLSYEQYFGPGTRLTVT.

The V gene is TRBV19, the J gene TRBJ2-7; D is perhaps TRBD1 (5 bases). V lost 6 bases and J lost 0, with 9 bases in between. The CDR3 contains 13 residues. Germline assignment: CDR1 LNHDA and CDR2 SQIVND (reference sequence). The CDR3 DNA follows: TGTGCCAGTAGGAATCAGGGCTCCTACGAGCAGTACTTC. Amino acids: CASRNQGSYEQYF.

V gene TRBV2 combines with J gene TRBJ2-7; D unresolved. The CDR3 is made up of 14 amino acids. V was clipped by 11 bases and J by 0 bases, with 17 bases between them. CDR1 and CDR2 (germline): SNHLY, FYNNEI. As DNA, the CDR3 is TGTGCCGGTCGCGGTTCAACCTTCTCCTACGAGCAGTACTTC. The encoded protein is CAGRGSTFSYEQYF.

The chain joins TRBV9 to TRBJ2-1; 7 bases map to TRBD2. CDR1 is SGDLS and CDR2 is YYNGEE in the germline V gene. The CDR3 loop spans 17 amino acids. V lost 0 bases to trimming and J lost 3 bases; unmatched junction nucleotides: 9. The CDR3 loop is CASSVARLAELYNEQFF. In DNA form, the CDR3 reads TGTGCCAGCAGCGTAGCCCGCCTAGCGGAGCTCTACAATGAGCAGTTCTTC.

This chain joins TRBV9 and TRBJ2-1, with D possibly matching TRBD2 (6 bases). The germline gives CDR1 SGDLS, CDR2 YYNGEE. With 4 bases removed from V and 1 base from J, the gap between germline ends came to 27 bases. This CDR3 spans 20 amino acids. DNA of the CDR3: TGTGCCAGCAGCAGCCGGAGGGGTACTGGCAGCCTGGGGTCCTACAATGAGCAGTTCTTC. Residues: CASSSRRGTGSLGSYNEQFF.

This chain uses TRBV11-2 with TRBJ1-2; maybe TRBD1 (5 bases). The CDR3 has 14 residues. V was clipped by 5 bases and J by 4 bases, with 14 bases between them. Germline CDR1 reads SGHAT; CDR2 reads FQNNGV. CDR3 protein: CASSVEGRAYGYTF. CDR3 DNA: TGTGCCAGCAGCGTCGAAGGCAGGGCCTATGGCTACACCTTC.

About this clone: It is likely a read error, because the conserved phenylalanine at the end of the CDR3 is missing. It is unclear where the CDR3 begins or ends on the DNA, so no DNA is shown, and the CDR3 is as TCRdb lists it. The chain recombines TRBV5-3 with TRBJ1-1; the DNA was not used to check the table's D call, TRBD1. TRBV5-3 is an ORF, with its function uncertain. The CDR3 length is 14 residues, termini included. CDR3 in amino acids: CARSPPQGQTPRGI.

J is TRBJ2-5 and V is TRBV19; 7 nucleotides align to TRBD2. The CDR3 covers 15 residues. V shed 4 bases and J 2 bases; nucleotides not matched to a gene: 7. The V gene's germline CDR1 is LNHDA and CDR2 SQIVND (reference sequence). The CDR3 DNA reads as TGTGCCAGTAGTAGAGTGGGCGGGGGTCAAGAGACCCAGTACTTC. This translates into CASSRVGGGQETQYF.

The chain uses TRBV27 and TRBJ2-5; D is unclear. CDR3 size: 13 residues. Germline CDR1 and CDR2: MNHEY and SMNVEV (reference sequence). Trimming cost V 4 bases and J 0 bases, with 6 bases left between them. The CDR3 DNA reads as TGTGCCAGCAGTTCGTACTACCAAGAGACCCAGTACTTC. It translates to CASSSYYQETQYF.

This chain links TRBV7-2 with TRBJ1-5; TRBD1 matches 7 bases. Germline CDR1 and CDR2: SGHTA and FQGNSA. The CDR3 consists of 15 residues. J lost 4 bases, V lost 0 bases, and 3 bases had no gene match. The CDR3 sequence: CASSLAGQSNQPQHF. The CDR3 DNA reads TGTGCCAGCAGCTTAGCGGGACAGTCTAATCAGCCCCAGCATTTT.

This clone occurred a few times. The chain joins TRBV14 to TRBJ2-3; 8 positions agree with TRBD1. The V gene's germline CDR1 is SGHDN and CDR2 FVKESK. V was pared by 3 bases and J by 2 bases, with 7 bases of the junction left unmatched. This CDR3 spans 16 amino acids. Here the CDR3 reads CASSHRGQASTDTQYF. The CDR3 region has the DNA TGTGCCAGCAGCCACAGGGGACAGGCATCCACAGATACGCAGTATTTT.

The chain is built from TRBV5-1 and TRBJ2-3; D gene uncertain. The CDR3 totals 14 residues. Germline CDR1 SGHRS, CDR2 YFSETQ. The ends were cut back, 0 bases at V and 2 bases at J, with 7 bases in the middle. CDR3 nucleotide sequence: TGCGCCAGCAGCTTGGTCCAGAACACAGATACGCAGTATTTT. Translation: CASSLVQNTDTQYF.